One and the same sample provided the 29 T cell receptor beta chains below, sequenced in a study of human T cells and chemical hapten exposure (dated by TCRdb to the early 2020s). The library came from RACE. Instrument used: NextSeq 500. The raw public data were reprocessed by TCRdb itself: fastp quality trimming at Q25, MiXCR clonotype calling, in-frame beta chains only. Each entry merges the rows of one CDR3 protein and shows their most common DNA and genes. Within this sample are about 84,000 distinct CDR3 sequences, with about 10% of them counted one time only. Around 5% of the sample goes to the ten largest clones. In the paper's terms, the time point label means: patch test 2, 6 weeks after DPC sensitization. Taken with the paper, the label for treatment or condition translates to: therapeutic diphenylcyclopropenone sensitization with weekly scalp DPC. Source: whole blood, taken in connection with sensitization to the hapten diphenylcyclopropenone (DPC). All receptors come from a woman aged 50 to 60 with alopecia areata. Some clones in this sample may be carry-over from other donors' samples.

This clonotype has at least ten counts. The V call is TRBV27, the J call TRBJ1-5, with D possibly being TRBD1 (5 bases). V was trimmed by 5 bases and J by 3 bases, leaving 23 bases between them. The CDR3 length is 18 residues. Per germline, CDR1 MNHEY and CDR2 SMNVEV (reference sequence). CDR3 in amino acids: CASSVAPSGRGNNQPQHF. The CDR3 DNA is TGTGCCAGCAGTGTTGCCCCCTCTGGGAGGGGTAACAATCAGCCCCAGCATTTT.

This clonotype was recorded many times. V gene TRBV20-1 combines with J gene TRBJ1-3; D is unclear. The ends were cut back, 6 bases at V and 0 bases at J, with 12 bases in the middle. Germline CDR1 DFQATT, CDR2 SNEGSKA (reference sequence). This CDR3 spans 14 amino acids. The CDR3 is CSAGTSPSGNTIYF. The CDR3 nucleotides are TGCAGTGCCGGAACGAGTCCCTCTGGAAACACCATATATTTT.

Many counts were recorded for this clonotype. This rearrangement joins TRBV2 to TRBJ2-2, with 10 bases fitting TRBD1. Germline-derived CDR1 and CDR2 are SNHLY and FYNNEI. Trimming at V came to 6 bases and at J to 5 bases, leaving 3 bases not matched to a gene. The CDR3 has 14 residues. The CDR3 DNA sequence: TGTGCCAGCAGGGGACAGGGGAGGACCGGGGAGCTGTTTTTT. This translates into CASRGQGRTGELFF.

The chain has TRBV20-1 and TRBJ2-7; no clear D gene. The CDR3 totals 14 residues. CDR1 is DFQATT, CDR2 SNEGSKA, per germline (reference sequence). With 1 base removed from V and 1 base from J, the gap between germline ends came to 11 bases. The CDR3 sequence: CSARAQARSYEQYF. DNA of the CDR3: TGCAGTGCTAGAGCCCAGGCAAGGTCCTACGAGCAGTACTTC.

This clonotype was detected many times. The J gene is TRBJ2-5, the V gene TRBV2; D is undetermined. The CDR3 totals 15 residues. The germline V and J ends were trimmed by 4 bases and 2 bases, with 14 bases remaining between them. Germline CDR1 SNHLY, CDR2 FYNNEI. CDR3 residues: CASSAQQPHQETQYF. Written as DNA, the CDR3 is TGTGCCAGCAGTGCACAGCAGCCGCATCAAGAGACCCAGTACTTC. Using reference TRBV2 and TRBJ2-5 for the parts outside the CDR3, the full variable domain is EPEVTQTPSHQVTQMGQEVILRCVPISNHLYFYWYRQILGQKVEFLVSFYNNEISEKSEIFDDQFSVERPDGSNFTLKIRSTKLEDSAMYFCASSAQQPHQETQYFGPGTRLLVL.

This clonotype was detected ten times or more. The rearrangement joins TRBV7-8 to TRBJ2-5; TRBD1 matches 8 bases. The length of the CDR3 is 15 residues. The V gene's germline CDR1 is SGHVS and CDR2 FQNEAQ. V dropped 7 bases and J dropped 2; count of bases not matched to a gene: 9. The CDR3 loop reads CASTPGQGAQETQYF. The CDR3, as DNA: TGTGCCAGCACCCCGGGCCAGGGGGCTCAAGAGACCCAGTACTTC.

This clonotype has just a few counts. The CDR3 DNA follows: TGCAGTGCTTTCCGGCGGGACGGCCCAAACACTGAAGCTTTCTTT. Translated, it gives CSAFRRDGPNTEAFF. The chain employs TRBV20-1 and TRBJ1-1, with a tentative D call TRBD1 (5 bases). Germline values: CDR1 DFQATT, CDR2 SNEGSKA (reference sequence). CDR3 length: 15 amino acids. V was clipped by 5 bases and J by 2 bases, with 18 bases between them.

This clonotype has a handful of counts. CDR3 DNA sequence: TGCGCCAGCAGCTTGGCCCCGGGATCAATCTACGAGCAGTACTTC. This codes for CASSLAPGSIYEQYF. The V and J genes are TRBV5-1 and TRBJ2-7, with D tentatively TRBD2 (5 bases). V was cut by 0 bases and J by 3 bases, with 13 bases left in between. The CDR3 has 15 residues. Germline V gene sequence: CDR1 SGHRS, CDR2 YFSETQ.

The table lists this clonotype with many counts. Mismatch with germline at one junction end may stem from a read error. The rearrangement links TRBV5-1 to TRBJ2-1, with D possibly matching TRBD2 (6 bases). CDR1 is SGHRS, CDR2 YFSETQ, per germline. The CDR3 has 12 residues. The CDR3 DNA reads TGCGCCAGCAGCTTGGAACGAACTAGCAGTACCTTC. This sequence encodes CASSLERTSSTF.

The sample holds many counts of this clonotype. The chain has TRBV7-9 and TRBJ1-3; tentative D call: TRBD1 (5 bases). CDR3 size: 14 residues. Germline V gene lookup returns CDR1 SEHNR and CDR2 FQNEAQ (reference sequence). V lost 1 base, J lost 5 bases, and 9 bases lay in between. The CDR3 sequence is CASSLVPGRNTIYF. CDR3 DNA: TGTGCCAGCAGCTTAGTTCCAGGGCGAAACACCATATATTTT.

This clonotype was seen repeatedly, ten times or more. The V and J genes are TRBV5-4 and TRBJ2-3, with TRBD1 matching 7 bases. Germline trimming cut 0 bases from V and 3 bases from J; bases unmatched to any gene: 13. The CDR3 is 18 residues long. The V gene's germline CDR1 is SGHNT and CDR2 YYREEE (reference sequence). The CDR3 loop reads CASSLGTNRGGKTDTQYF. The CDR3 DNA reads as TGTGCCAGCAGCTTGGGAACCAACAGGGGCGGTAAGACAGATACGCAGTATTTT. Full variable domain (missing parts from reference TRBV5-4 and TRBJ2-3): ETGVTQSPTHLIKTRGQQVTLRCSSQSGHNTVSWYQQALGQGPQFIFQYYREEENGRGNFPPRFSGLQFPNYSSELNVNALELDDSALYLCASSLGTNRGGKTDTQYFGPGTRLTVL.

This clonotype was observed a handful of times. This sequence joins TRBV4-1 and TRBJ2-1; TRBD1 matches 8 bases. Germline CDR1 is MGHRA and CDR2 is YSYEKL. V trimming: 2 bases; J trimming: 10 bases; junction bases outside the gene matches: 10. The CDR3 length is 15 residues. This chain's CDR3 is CASSQRPGTGGEQFF. CDR3 coding DNA: TGCGCCAGCAGCCAACGTCCCGGGACAGGAGGCGAGCAGTTCTTC.

This chain links TRBV27 with TRBJ1-1, with D unresolved. The CDR3 is 14 amino acids. Trimming pared 0 bases from V and 9 bases from J, leaving 14 bases between. Germline V gene lookup returns CDR1 MNHEY and CDR2 SMNVEV (reference sequence). DNA for the CDR3: TGTGCCAGCAGTTTATCATTCGTAGACCTAAAAGCTTTCTTT. Protein: CASSLSFVDLKAFF.

The sample holds a few counts of this clonotype. This chain connects TRBV6-1 to TRBJ1-1, with a possible D match to TRBD1 (6 bases). Germline assignment: CDR1 MNHNS and CDR2 SASEGT. The CDR3 contains 16 residues. V gave up 2 bases and J gave up 1 base, with 14 bases separating them. Written as DNA, the CDR3 is TGTGCCAGCAGTGAACCTTGGGGGCGGGGGAACACTGAAGCTTTCTTT. It translates to CASSEPWGRGNTEAFF.

This chain links TRBV14 with TRBJ2-5; 8 nucleotides match TRBD2. V dropped 0 bases and J dropped 2; count of bases not matched to a gene: 11. Germline loops: CDR1 SGHDN, CDR2 FVKESK. There are 18 residues in the CDR3. The CDR3: CASSQEPSGWNKQETQYF. CDR3 coding DNA: TGTGCCAGCAGCCAAGAGCCTAGCGGGTGGAATAAACAAGAGACCCAGTACTTC. Complete variable domain (other parts from reference TRBV14 and TRBJ2-5): EAGVTQFPSHSVIEKGQTVTLRCDPISGHDNLYWYRRVMGKEIKFLLHFVKESKQDESGMPNNRFLAERTGGTYSTLKVQPAELEDSGVYFCASSQEPSGWNKQETQYFGPGTRLLVL.

This clonotype came up many times. This sequence joins TRBV6-2 or TRBV6-3 and TRBJ2-1; D is possibly TRBD1 or TRBD2 (5 bases each). The germline V gene has CDR1 MNHEY and CDR2 SVGEGT. The V end was cut by 6 bases, the J end by 5 bases, with 14 bases between. CDR3 length: 14 amino acids. The CDR3 nucleotides read TGTGCCAGCAGGACGGGGCCGCCCGACAATGAGCAGTTCTTC. Translating it yields CASRTGPPDNEQFF.

This clonotype was picked up a small number of times. The V gene is TRBV7-2, the J gene TRBJ2-1, with unresolved D. Trimming removed 3 bases from V and 1 base from J, with 10 bases in between. The CDR3 covers 15 residues. Germline V gene lookup returns CDR1 SGHTA and CDR2 FQGNSA. This CDR3 reads CASSLGHMSYNEQFF. The DNA of the CDR3 is TGTGCCAGCAGCTTGGGCCATATGTCCTACAATGAGCAGTTCTTC.

This clonotype was seen a handful of times. The CDR3 bases are TGCGCCAGCAGCCAAGATTTGACAGTTCGGCGTGGGGGACTAGCGGACTACAATGAGCAGTTCTTC. Protein sequence: CASSQDLTVRRGGLADYNEQFF. V usage is TRBV4-1 and J usage is TRBJ2-1; 11 nucleotides agree with TRBD2. This CDR3 spans 22 amino acids. V shed 0 bases, J shed 3 bases, and the junction held 19 bases outside the gene matches. Germline loops: CDR1 MGHRA, CDR2 YSYEKL.

The V and J genes are TRBV3-1 and TRBJ1-5, with 11 nucleotides matching TRBD1. The V gene end was trimmed by 4 bases and the J gene end by 6 bases; junction bases not matched to a gene: 2. The V gene's germline CDR1 is LGHDT and CDR2 YNNKEL (reference sequence). The CDR3 loop spans 14 amino acids. The CDR3 loop is CASSLGTGGQPQHF. CDR3 bases: TGTGCCAGCAGCCTTGGGACAGGGGGTCAGCCCCAGCATTTT.

This clonotype was recorded many times. The genes are TRBV12-3 or TRBV12-4 and TRBJ1-3, with 9 bases that match TRBD1. Trimming at V came to 6 bases and at J to 1 base, leaving 7 bases not matched to a gene. The CDR3 has 16 residues. CDR3 bases: TGTGCCAGCAGCCATGGGGGACAGGGATCTGGAAACACCATATATTTT. It codes for CASSHGGQGSGNTIYF.

This clonotype was seen many times. This chain connects TRBV7-2 to TRBJ2-5, with 8 nucleotides matching TRBD2. V trimming: 0 bases; J trimming: 2 bases; junction bases outside the gene matches: 2. CDR1 and CDR2 (germline): SGHTA, FQGNSA. This CDR3 is built from 15 residues. DNA of the CDR3: TGTGCCAGCAGCTTAGCCGGGGGGGCTCAAGAGACCCAGTACTTC. Translating it yields CASSLAGGAQETQYF.

V usage is TRBV5-1 and J usage is TRBJ2-5; the match to TRBD2 covers 12 bases. This CDR3 comprises 16 residues. CDR1 and CDR2 (germline): SGHRS, YFSETQ. J lost 5 bases, V lost 4 bases, and 9 bases had no gene match. CDR3 DNA sequence: TGCGCCAGCAGCGAGCCCCTAGCGGGAGGGCCGGAGACCCAGTACTTC. It translates to CASSEPLAGGPETQYF.

The chain combines TRBV3-1 with TRBJ1-3; D unresolved. Germline loops: CDR1 LGHDT, CDR2 YNNKEL (reference sequence). Trimming cost V 1 base and J 4 bases, with 5 bases left between them. The CDR3 is 13 residues long. As DNA, the CDR3 is TGTGCCAGCAGCCAAGGGCAAGGAAACACCATATATTTT. It codes for CASSQGQGNTIYF.

V usage is TRBV29-1 and J usage is TRBJ2-2; 9 nucleotides agree with TRBD1. This CDR3 has 13 residues. CDR1 SQVTM and CDR2 ANQGSEA come from the germline V gene. Trimming at V came to 6 bases and at J to 8 bases, leaving 7 bases not matched to a gene. This CDR3 reads CSVYTGGAGELFF. The CDR3 bases are TGCAGCGTCTATACAGGGGGCGCGGGGGAGCTGTTTTTT.

The CDR3 region is CASTMTGTGELFF. As DNA, the CDR3 is TGTGCCAGCACCATGACAGGGACCGGGGAGCTGTTTTTT. The chain joins TRBV2 to TRBJ2-2; 7 bases fit TRBD1. The V gene's germline CDR1 is SNHLY and CDR2 FYNNEI. Trimming took 7 bases from V and 5 from J; bases not matched to a gene: 4. The CDR3 runs to 13 residues.

Ten or more counts support this clonotype. V is TRBV5-1 and J is TRBJ2-1; 11 positions match TRBD2. V lost 1 base to trimming and J lost 10 bases; unmatched junction nucleotides: 13. The germline V gene has CDR1 SGHRS and CDR2 YFSETQ. The length of the CDR3 is 17 residues. The CDR3 DNA reads as TGCGCCAGCAGCTTGAGGCGGGACACCGGGACTAGCGGAGAGCAGTTCTTC. Its protein is CASSLRRDTGTSGEQFF.

This clonotype has just a few counts. This chain connects TRBV20-1 to TRBJ2-1; D is perhaps TRBD1 (5 bases). Germline V lookup: CDR1 DFQATT, CDR2 SNEGSKA (reference sequence). The CDR3 has 16 residues. Trimming took off 2 bases at V and 0 bases at J, with 14 bases between the two ends. CDR3 residues: CSARPPTGSSYNEQFF. Here the CDR3 DNA reads TGCAGTGCTAGACCCCCTACAGGAAGCTCCTACAATGAGCAGTTCTTC.

The table lists this clonotype with many counts. The J gene is TRBJ2-3, the V gene TRBV24-1; D might be TRBD1 or TRBD2, each matching 5 bases. Trimming removed 3 bases at V and 4 bases at J, with 19 bases between. Looked up from germline, CDR1 is KGHDR and CDR2 is SFDVKD. The CDR3 contains 17 residues. For the CDR3, the DNA is TGTGCCACCAGTGATCCAAGGGCTGGCGAGGGACCAGATACGCAGTATTTT. Translating it yields CATSDPRAGEGPDTQYF.

This clonotype came up many times. This chain links TRBV29-1 with TRBJ2-2; 9 nucleotides align to TRBD1. Germline CDR1 and CDR2: SQVTM and ANQGSEA. Trimming cost V 8 bases and J 3 bases; bases outside gene matches: 4. CDR3 length: 13 residues. CDR3 in amino acids: CSSRDRDTGELFF. DNA of the CDR3: TGCAGCTCCCGGGACAGGGACACCGGGGAGCTGTTTTTT.